The clone carrying this T cell receptor (beta chain) came up a few times. This specimen belongs to a study of blood T cell repertoires in COVID-19. About the research overall: Donors in the United States, Italy and Spain gave samples during acute or convalescent COVID-19.

Trimming took off 0 bases at V and 2 bases at J, with 8 bases between the two ends. The CDR3 is 14 amino acids. CDR1 SGHDN and CDR2 FVKESK come from the germline V gene. Only in-frame clones appear in the TCRdb table, and some are missing; sequencing was by immunoSEQ multiplex PCR. The data contain approximately 120,000 clones, roughly 79% of them singletons. The sequenced sample consisted of peripheral blood. The genes are TRBV14 and TRBJ2-7; a possible D gene is TRBD2 (5 bases). The clonotype was recovered from a human donor in a cohort sampled during active COVID-19. The CDR3 reads CASSQDWRAYEQYF. The CDR3 nucleotides read TGTGCCAGCAGCCAAGACTGGCGGGCCTACGAGCAGTACTTC.